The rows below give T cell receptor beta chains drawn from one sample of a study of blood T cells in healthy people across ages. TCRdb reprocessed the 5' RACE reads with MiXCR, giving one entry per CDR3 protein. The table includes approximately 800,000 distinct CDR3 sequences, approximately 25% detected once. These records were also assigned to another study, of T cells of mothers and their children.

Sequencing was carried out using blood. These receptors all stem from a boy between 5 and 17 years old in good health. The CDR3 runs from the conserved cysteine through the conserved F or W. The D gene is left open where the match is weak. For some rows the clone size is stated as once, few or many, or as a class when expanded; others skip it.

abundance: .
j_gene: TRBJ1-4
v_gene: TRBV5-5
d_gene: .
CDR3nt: TGTGCCAGCAGCTTATCAGGGGCGCCTAATGAAAAACTGTTTTTT
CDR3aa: CASSLSGAPNEKLFF

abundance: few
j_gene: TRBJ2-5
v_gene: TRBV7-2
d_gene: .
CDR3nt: TGTGCCAGCAGGTGGGCCGTGGCCTCGGAGACCCAGTACTTC
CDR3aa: CASRWAVASETQYF

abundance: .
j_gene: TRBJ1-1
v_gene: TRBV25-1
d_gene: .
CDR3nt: TGTGCCAGCACCTCACAGCCGGGAGGGACTGAAGCTTTCTTT
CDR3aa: CASTSQPGGTEAFF

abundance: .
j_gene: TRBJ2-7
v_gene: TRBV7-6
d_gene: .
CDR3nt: TGTGCCAGCAGCTTAGCTGCTGGCAGCGGCGAGCAGTACTTC
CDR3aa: CASSLAAGSGEQYF

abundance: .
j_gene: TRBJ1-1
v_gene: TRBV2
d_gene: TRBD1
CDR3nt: TGTGCCAGCAGTATCCTCAGGGGGAGCGCTGAAGCTTTCTTT
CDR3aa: CASSILRGSAEAFF

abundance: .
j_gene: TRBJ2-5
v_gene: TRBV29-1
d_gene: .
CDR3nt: TGCAGCGTTGGTCGGCAGAACCAAGAGACCCAGTACTTC
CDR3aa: CSVGRQNQETQYF

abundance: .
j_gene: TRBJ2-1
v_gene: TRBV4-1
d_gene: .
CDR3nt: TGCGCCAGCAGCCTCCGGGTAGGGACACCCAATGAGCAGTTCTTC
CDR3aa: CASSLRVGTPNEQFF

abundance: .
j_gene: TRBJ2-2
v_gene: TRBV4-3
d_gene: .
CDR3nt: TGCGCCAGCAGCCAAGGGCGGCAGCTCGGGGAGCTGTTTTTT
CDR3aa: CASSQGRQLGELFF

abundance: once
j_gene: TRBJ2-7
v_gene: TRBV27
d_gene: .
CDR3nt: TGTGCCAGCAGTTTATCAGGGGTCGACGAGCAGTACTTC
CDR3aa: CASSLSGVDEQYF

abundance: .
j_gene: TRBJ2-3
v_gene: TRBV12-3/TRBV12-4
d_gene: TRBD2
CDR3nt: TGTGCCAGCAGTTTAGTTCTAGCGGTGTTGTCTAGCACAGATACGCAGTATTTT
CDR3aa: CASSLVLAVLSSTDTQYF

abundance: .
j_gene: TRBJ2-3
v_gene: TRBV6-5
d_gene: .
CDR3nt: TGTGCCAGCAGTTCCGGAGCGGTAACTAGCACAGATACGCAGTACTTT
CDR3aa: CASSSGAVTSTDTQYF

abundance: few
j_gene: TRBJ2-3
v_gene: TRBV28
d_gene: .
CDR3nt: TGTGCCAGCAGTTTGCTGTATAGTACGCAGTATTTT
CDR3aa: CASSLLYSTQYF

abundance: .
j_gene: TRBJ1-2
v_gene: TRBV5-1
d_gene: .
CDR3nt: TGCGCCAGCAGCTTGGGTCCGACGCCGGCCTATGGCTACACCTTC
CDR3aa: CASSLGPTPAYGYTF

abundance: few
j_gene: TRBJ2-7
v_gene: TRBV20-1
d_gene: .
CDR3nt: TGCAGTGCTAGAGGGAGGGACTCATCGTCCTACGAGCAGTACTTC
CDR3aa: CSARGRDSSSYEQYF

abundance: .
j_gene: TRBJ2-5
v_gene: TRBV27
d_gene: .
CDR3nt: TGTGCCAGCGGTTTGAGGGGGAGCCAAGAGACCCAGTACTTC
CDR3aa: CASGLRGSQETQYF

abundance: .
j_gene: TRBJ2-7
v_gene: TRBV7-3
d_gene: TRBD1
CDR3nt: TGTGCCAGCAGCTCCGCGGGACAGGGCTACGAGCAGTACTTC
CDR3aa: CASSSAGQGYEQYF

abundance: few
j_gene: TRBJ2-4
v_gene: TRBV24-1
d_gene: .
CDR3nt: TGTGCCACCAGTGATTTCTCGGCCTTCAAAAACATTCAGTACTTC
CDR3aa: CATSDFSAFKNIQYF

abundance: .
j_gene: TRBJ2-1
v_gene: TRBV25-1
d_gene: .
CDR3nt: TGTGCCAGCAGGTCTTTTGGGGCGAGGGGGGTTTACAATGAGCAGTTCTTC
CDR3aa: CASRSFGARGVYNEQFF

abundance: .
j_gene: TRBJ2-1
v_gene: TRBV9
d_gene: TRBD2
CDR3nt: TGTGCCAGCAGCGCAGACGGGGGAGGGAATTACAATGAGCAGTTCTTC
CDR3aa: CASSADGGGNYNEQFF

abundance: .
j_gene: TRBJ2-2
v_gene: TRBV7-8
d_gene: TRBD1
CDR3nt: TGTGCCAGCAGCCCCAGATCTGGGACAGGGGTAACCGGGGAGCTGTTTTTT
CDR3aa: CASSPRSGTGVTGELFF

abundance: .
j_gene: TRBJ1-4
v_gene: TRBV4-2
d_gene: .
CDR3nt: TGTGCCAGCAGCCAAGATGGTGGAGGGCGGCTGTTTTTT
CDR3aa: CASSQDGGGRLFF

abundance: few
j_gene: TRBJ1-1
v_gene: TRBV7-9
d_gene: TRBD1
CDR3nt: TGTGCCAGCAGCTTACCCCCAGGACAGGGGAGGGGCACTGAAGCTTTCTTT
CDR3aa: CASSLPPGQGRGTEAFF

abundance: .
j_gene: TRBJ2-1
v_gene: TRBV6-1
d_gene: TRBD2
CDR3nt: TGTGCCAGCAGTACTAGCGGGGAGTTTGGGCAGTTCTTC
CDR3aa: CASSTSGEFGQFF

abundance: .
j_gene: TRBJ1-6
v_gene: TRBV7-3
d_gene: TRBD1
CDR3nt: TGTGCCAGCAGCTTAAGTCAGGGGGGTATAGATTCACCCCTCCACTTT
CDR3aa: CASSLSQGGIDSPLHF

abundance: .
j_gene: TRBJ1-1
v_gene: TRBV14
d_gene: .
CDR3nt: TGTGCCAGCAGCCAAGGTAGAGGCGGACTGAACACTGAAGCTTTCTTT
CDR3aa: CASSQGRGGLNTEAFF

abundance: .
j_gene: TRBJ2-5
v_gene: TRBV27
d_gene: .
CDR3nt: TGTGCCAGCAGTTTTGGATTAAAAGAGACCCAGTACTTC
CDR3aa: CASSFGLKETQYF

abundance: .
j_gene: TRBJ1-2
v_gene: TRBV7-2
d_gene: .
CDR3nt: TGTGCCAGCAGCTTAGCCCTTGGACAGAACTATGGCTACACCTTC
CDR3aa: CASSLALGQNYGYTF

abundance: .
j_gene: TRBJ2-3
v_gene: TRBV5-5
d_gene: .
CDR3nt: TGTGCCAGCAGCTTTCTGGGCAACCCCACAGATACGCAGTATTTT
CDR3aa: CASSFLGNPTDTQYF

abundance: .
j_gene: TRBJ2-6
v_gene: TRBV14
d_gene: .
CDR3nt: TGTGCCAGCAGCCATGTCAGGGGTGCTGGGGCCAACGTCCTGACTTTC
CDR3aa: CASSHVRGAGANVLTF

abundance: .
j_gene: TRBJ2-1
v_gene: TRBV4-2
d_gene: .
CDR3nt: TGTGCCAGCAGCCAAGATCGAATTGAGCAGTTCTTC
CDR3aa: CASSQDRIEQFF

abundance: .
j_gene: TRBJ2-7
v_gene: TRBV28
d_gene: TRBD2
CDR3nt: TGTGCCAGCAGTTTTAAACTAGCGGGAGACGAGCAGTACTTC
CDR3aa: CASSFKLAGDEQYF

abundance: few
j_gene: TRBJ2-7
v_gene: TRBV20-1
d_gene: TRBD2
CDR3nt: TGCAGTGCTAGGTGGCGGAGCGGGGCCTACGAGCAGTACTTC
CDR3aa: CSARWRSGAYEQYF

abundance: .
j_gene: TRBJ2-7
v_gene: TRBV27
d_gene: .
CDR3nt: TGTGCCAGCAGCCTAGTAGGATCAGACTACGAGCAGTACTTC
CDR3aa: CASSLVGSDYEQYF

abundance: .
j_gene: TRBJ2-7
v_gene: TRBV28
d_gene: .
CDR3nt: TGTGCCAGCGTCACCTTCAGGGACTCCTACGAGCAGTACTTC
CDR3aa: CASVTFRDSYEQYF

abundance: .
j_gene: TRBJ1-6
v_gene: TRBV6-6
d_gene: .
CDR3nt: TGTGCCAGCAGTCAAATTGGGGGCAGGGGTGTCTCACCCCTCCACTTT
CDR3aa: CASSQIGGRGVSPLHF

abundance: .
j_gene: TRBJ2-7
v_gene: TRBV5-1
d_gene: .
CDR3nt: TGCGCCAGCAGCAAACGACAGGACGCCTACGAGCAGTACTTC
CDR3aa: CASSKRQDAYEQYF

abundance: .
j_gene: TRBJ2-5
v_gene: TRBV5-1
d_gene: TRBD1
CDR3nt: TGCGCCAGCAGCGGGAACAGGGGGTTTGGAGAGACCCAGTACTTC
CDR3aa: CASSGNRGFGETQYF

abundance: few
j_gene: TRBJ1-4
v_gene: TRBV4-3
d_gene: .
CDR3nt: TGCGCCAGCAGCCAAGAGTTTGGACTGAGTAATGAAAAACTGTTTTTT
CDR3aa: CASSQEFGLSNEKLFF

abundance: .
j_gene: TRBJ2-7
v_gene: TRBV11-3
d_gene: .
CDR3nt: TGTGCCGGCAGCTCCAGCGTCTCTCCACACGAGCAGTACTTC
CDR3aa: CAGSSSVSPHEQYF

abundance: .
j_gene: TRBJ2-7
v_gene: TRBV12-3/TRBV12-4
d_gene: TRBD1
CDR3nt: TGTGCCAGCGGTGAGACAGGGCTCACGGAGGAGCAGTACTTC
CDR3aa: CASGETGLTEEQYF

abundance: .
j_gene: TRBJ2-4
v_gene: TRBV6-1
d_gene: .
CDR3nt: TGTGCCAGCAGTGAAAACGGAAGGGTTCAGTACTTC
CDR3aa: CASSENGRVQYF

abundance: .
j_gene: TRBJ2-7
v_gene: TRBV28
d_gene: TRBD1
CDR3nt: TGTGCCAGCAGTTTTTACAGGGGGGCGGAAGAGCAGTACTTC
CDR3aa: CASSFYRGAEEQYF

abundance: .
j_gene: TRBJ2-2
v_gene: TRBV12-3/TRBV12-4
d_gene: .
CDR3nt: TGTGCCAGCAGTTTAAGGGACGGTCGCCCCGGGGAGCTGTTTTTT
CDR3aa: CASSLRDGRPGELFF

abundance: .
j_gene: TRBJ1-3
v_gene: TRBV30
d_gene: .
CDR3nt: TGTGCCTGGCAAATTCAGAGCTCTGGAAACACCATATATTTT
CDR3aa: CAWQIQSSGNTIYF

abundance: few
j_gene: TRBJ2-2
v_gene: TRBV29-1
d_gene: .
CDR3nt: TGCAGCGCCGCGATGGGGAAGGAGCTGTTTTTT
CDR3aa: CSAAMGKELFF

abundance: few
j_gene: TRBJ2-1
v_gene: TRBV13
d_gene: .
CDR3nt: TGTGCCAGCAGTCTACTCTACAATGAGCAGCTCTTC
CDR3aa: CASSLLYNEQLF

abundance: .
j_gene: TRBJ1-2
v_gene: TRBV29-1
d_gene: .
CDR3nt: TGCAGCGTTGACAGGGACTTCGGCTATGGCTACACCTTC
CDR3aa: CSVDRDFGYGYTF

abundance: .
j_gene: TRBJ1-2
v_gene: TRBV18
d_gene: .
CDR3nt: TGTGCCAGCTCACCGGGAACCAATAACTATGGCTACACCTTC
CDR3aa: CASSPGTNNYGYTF

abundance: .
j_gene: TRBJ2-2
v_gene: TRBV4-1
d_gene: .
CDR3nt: TGCGCCAGCAGCCAAGTGGACTACACCGGGGAGCTGTTTTTT
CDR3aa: CASSQVDYTGELFF

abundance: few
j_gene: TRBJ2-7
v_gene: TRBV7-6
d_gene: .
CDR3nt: TGTGCCAGCAGCTCCCGGGATTACGGTCCCCGAGCCTACGAGCAGTACTTC
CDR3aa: CASSSRDYGPRAYEQYF

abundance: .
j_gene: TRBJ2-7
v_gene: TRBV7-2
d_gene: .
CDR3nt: TGTGCCAGCAGCCAGGGGAAGTCTGGGGCTTTCTCCTACGAGCAGTACTTC
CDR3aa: CASSQGKSGAFSYEQYF

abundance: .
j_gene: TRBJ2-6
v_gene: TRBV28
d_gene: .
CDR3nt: TGTGCCAGCAGATTGGGTGGGGCCAACGTCCTGACTTTC
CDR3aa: CASRLGGANVLTF

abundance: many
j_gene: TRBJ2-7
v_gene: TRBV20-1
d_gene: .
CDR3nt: TGCAGTGCTAGAGATCCCCAAAGTTTCTCCTACGAGCAGTACTTC
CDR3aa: CSARDPQSFSYEQYF

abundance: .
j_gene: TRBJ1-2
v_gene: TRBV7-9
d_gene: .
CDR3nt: TGTGCCAGCAGGGCCACAGGCGGTGGCTACATCTTC
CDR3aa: CASRATGGGYIF

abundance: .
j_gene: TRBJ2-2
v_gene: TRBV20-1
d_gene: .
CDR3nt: TGCAGTGCTAGAGACCGGGAGAAGAACACCGGGGAGCTGTTTTTT
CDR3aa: CSARDREKNTGELFF

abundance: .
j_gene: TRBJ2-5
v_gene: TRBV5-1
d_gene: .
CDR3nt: TGCGCCAGCTCCTTAGGGTACGGGGCAGGGGCCCAAGAGACCCAGTACTTC
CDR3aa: CASSLGYGAGAQETQYF

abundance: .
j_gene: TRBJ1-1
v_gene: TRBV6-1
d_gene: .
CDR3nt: TGTGCCAGCACACCCGGGGGGGTCACTGAAGCTTTCTTT
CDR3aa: CASTPGGVTEAFF

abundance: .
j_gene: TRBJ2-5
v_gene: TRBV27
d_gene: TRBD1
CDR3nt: TGTGCCAGCAGTGTGACAGGGATAGAGACCCAGTACTTC
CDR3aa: CASSVTGIETQYF

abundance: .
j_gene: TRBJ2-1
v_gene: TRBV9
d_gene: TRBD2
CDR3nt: TGTGCCAGCAGCGTAGCGCCCGGGACTAGCGGGAGCCCTTACAATGAGCAGTTCTTC
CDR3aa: CASSVAPGTSGSPYNEQFF

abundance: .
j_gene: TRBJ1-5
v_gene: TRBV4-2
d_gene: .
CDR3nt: TGTGCCAGCAGCCAAAGGATGAGGGGGCAGCCCCAGCATTTT
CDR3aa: CASSQRMRGQPQHF